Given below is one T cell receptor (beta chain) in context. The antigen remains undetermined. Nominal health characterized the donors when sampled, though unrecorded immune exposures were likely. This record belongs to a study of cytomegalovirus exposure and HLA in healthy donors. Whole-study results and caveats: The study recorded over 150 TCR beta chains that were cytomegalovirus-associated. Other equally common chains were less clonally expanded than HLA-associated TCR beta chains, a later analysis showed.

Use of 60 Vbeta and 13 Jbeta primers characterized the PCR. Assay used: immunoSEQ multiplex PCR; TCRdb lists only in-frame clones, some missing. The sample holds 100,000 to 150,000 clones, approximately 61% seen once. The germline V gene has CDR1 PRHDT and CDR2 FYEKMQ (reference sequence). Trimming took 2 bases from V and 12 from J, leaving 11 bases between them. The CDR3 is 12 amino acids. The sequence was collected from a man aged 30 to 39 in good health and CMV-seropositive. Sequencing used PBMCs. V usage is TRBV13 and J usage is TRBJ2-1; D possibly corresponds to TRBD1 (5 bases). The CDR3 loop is CASSLSTARQFF. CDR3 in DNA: TGTGCCAGCAGCTTATCGACAGCCAGGCAGTTCTTC.